The 26 T cell receptor beta chains presented below share a single source sample, sequenced in a study of molecular identifiers for immune sequencing clone quantification. In TCRdb, the PCR reads were re-called with MiXCR into one record per CDR3 protein. The top ten clones hold 0.65% to 0.95% of a sample with more than 450,000 distinct CDR3 sequences, 20% to 25% of them seen once. The specimen sequenced was naive CD8+ T cells from blood, with Jurkat cell RNA spiked in. As to subset: FACS-sorted CD8+CD4-CCR7+CD45RA+ naive T cells. The receptors stem from a human donor in good health. Some libraries in this study had Jurkat cell RNA spiked in.

The table lists this clonotype with a few counts. The J gene is TRBJ2-7, the V gene TRBV13, with TRBD1 matching 7 bases. CDR3 length: 15 amino acids. J lost 5 bases, V lost 5 bases, and 12 bases had no gene match. Germline CDR1 is PRHDT and CDR2 is FYEKMQ (reference sequence). The CDR3 spells CASSRGGQALNEQYF. The CDR3 DNA reads TGTGCCAGCAGCCGCGGCGGACAGGCCCTGAACGAGCAGTACTTC. The whole variable domain, filled in from reference TRBV13 and TRBJ2-7, reads AAGVIQSPRHLIKEKRETATLKCYPIPRHDTVYWYQQGPGQDPQFLISFYEKMQSDKGSIPDRFSAQQFSDYHSELNMSSLELGDSALYFCASSRGGQALNEQYFGPGTRLTVT.

This clonotype has more than one count but fewer than ten. V is TRBV5-5 and J is TRBJ1-5, with D possibly TRBD1 on 5 matching bases. The length of the CDR3 is 15 residues. Germline V gene lookup returns CDR1 SGHKS and CDR2 YYEKEE (reference sequence). Trimming took 10 bases from V and 6 from J, leaving 23 bases between them. The CDR3 nucleotides read TGTGCCCCTGGAAGGGGCGTCGGTTTAAGTCAGCCCCAGCATTTT. This encodes CAPGRGVGLSQPQHF.

This clonotype was recorded many times. This chain links TRBV5-4 with TRBJ2-3, with 14 bases that match TRBD2. The CDR3 totals 16 residues. Germline V lookup: CDR1 SGHNT, CDR2 YYREEE (reference sequence). V shed 3 bases and J 4 bases; nucleotides not matched to a gene: 4. The CDR3 coding sequence is TGTGCCAGCAGCTCTGGACTAGCGGGGGGCCCAGATACGCAGTATTTT. Protein product: CASSSGLAGGPDTQYF.

The sample holds many counts of this clonotype. The chain links TRBV7-9 to TRBJ2-7; 7 nucleotides match TRBD1. The CDR3 sequence is 14 residues long. V was clipped by 6 bases and J by 9 bases; unmatched bases: 14. Germline V gene lookup returns CDR1 SEHNR and CDR2 FQNEAQ (reference sequence). For the CDR3, the DNA is TGTGCCAGCAGTTCAACCGGGACAGCGAGTGTGCAGTACTTC. Translated, it gives CASSSTGTASVQYF.

J is TRBJ2-3 and V is TRBV20-1; the D gene is possibly TRBD2 (6 bases). V was cut by 6 bases and J by 6 bases, with 19 bases left in between. CDR3 size: 14 residues. Germline loops: CDR1 DFQATT, CDR2 SNEGSKA (reference sequence). This chain's CDR3 is CSALLEGSADTQYF. CDR3 DNA: TGCAGTGCCCTCCTGGAGGGGTCCGCCGATACGCAGTATTTT.

CDR3 sequence: CSARGMRELQETQYF. The CDR3, as DNA: TGCAGTGCTAGAGGTATGCGGGAGCTCCAAGAGACCCAGTACTTC. The J gene is TRBJ2-5, the V gene TRBV20-1; 7 bases map to TRBD2. The germline gives CDR1 DFQATT, CDR2 SNEGSKA (reference sequence). The V gene end was trimmed by 1 base and the J gene end by 1 base; junction bases not matched to a gene: 6. The CDR3 totals 15 residues.

This clonotype was counted at least ten times. This chain joins TRBV4-2 and TRBJ2-7, with D hard to call. The germline V gene has CDR1 LGHNA and CDR2 YNFKEQ. This CDR3 is 15 amino acids long. V was pared by 0 bases and J by 3 bases, with 12 bases between. The CDR3 is CASSQEMSANYEQYF. CDR3 DNA: TGTGCCAGCAGCCAAGAGATGAGTGCGAACTACGAGCAGTACTTC.

This clonotype was seen only a few times. CDR3 bases: TGTGCCTGGAGTGTTCCCGGGGGCGGTATCTACGAGCAGTACTTC. Protein sequence: CAWSVPGGGIYEQYF. The chain has TRBV30 and TRBJ2-7; D might be TRBD1 or TRBD2, each matching 6 bases. V was pared by 0 bases and J by 3 bases, with 15 bases between. This CDR3 is 15 amino acids long. Germline V lookup: CDR1 GTSNPN, CDR2 SVGIG (reference sequence). The variable domain in full, completed from reference TRBV30 and TRBJ2-7, reads SQTIHQWPATLVQPVGSPLSLECTVEGTSNPNLYWYRQAAGRGLQLLFYSVGIGQISSEVPQNLSASRPQDRQFILSSKKLLLSDSGFYLCAWSVPGGGIYEQYFGPGTRLTVT.

In its sample, this clonotype was seen many times. This chain joins TRBV4-3 and TRBJ1-4; D gene unclear. V lost 5 bases to trimming and J lost 8 bases, with 18 bases between them. Germline CDR1 and CDR2: LGHNA and YSLEER. The CDR3 loop spans 15 amino acids. The chain's CDR3 is CASSSPGMEGEKLFF. CDR3 nucleotide sequence: TGCGCCAGCAGCTCTCCCGGGATGGAAGGGGAAAAACTGTTTTTT.

This clonotype has a handful of counts. The chain couples TRBV19 to TRBJ2-6; no firm D call. Trimming left V 4 bases short and J 1 base short, with 17 bases between. Germline lookup yields CDR1 LNHDA and CDR2 SQIVND (reference sequence). CDR3 size: 18 residues. Here the CDR3 reads CASSTRTRNESGANVLTF. The CDR3 bases are TGTGCCAGTAGTACGCGCACGCGGAATGAGTCTGGGGCCAACGTCCTGACTTTC.

Regarding this clonotype: The CDR3 carries no conserved terminal phenylalanine or tryptophan, so it likely arises from a read error. The rearrangement uses TRBV28 and TRBJ1-1; 8 bases fit TRBD1. Germline V CDR1 and CDR2: MDHEN, SYDVKM. J lost 6 bases, V lost 6 bases, and 9 bases had no gene match. The CDR3 contains 14 residues. CDR3 region: CASRLDRGSPEAFS. Here the CDR3 DNA reads TGTGCCAGCAGACTCGACAGGGGTTCCCCTGAAGCTTTCTCT.

This chain links TRBV19 with TRBJ2-7; D remains unclear. This CDR3 has 13 residues. The germline V gene encodes CDR1 LNHDA and CDR2 SQIVND (reference sequence). The V end was cut by 3 bases, the J end by 5 bases, with 11 bases between. The CDR3 is CASSIFLGDEQYF. CDR3 DNA: TGTGCCAGTAGTATTTTTCTAGGAGACGAGCAGTACTTC. The whole variable domain, remainder taken from reference TRBV19 and TRBJ2-7, is DGGITQSPKYLFRKEGQNVTLSCEQNLNHDAMYWYRQDPGQGLRLIYYSQIVNDFQKGDIAEGYSVSREKKESFPLTVTSAQKNPTAFYLCASSIFLGDEQYFGPGTRLTVT.

This clonotype has ten or more counts. J is TRBJ2-7 and V is TRBV7-9, with D tentatively TRBD2 (5 bases). The CDR3 length is 14 residues. The V gene's germline CDR1 is SEHNR and CDR2 FQNEAQ (reference sequence). The V and J ends lost 5 bases and 4 bases respectively, with 15 bases between them. The CDR3 DNA reads TGTGCCAGCAGCCCGAGTGGGAGTTTTTACGAGCAGTACTTC. Its translation: CASSPSGSFYEQYF.

This clonotype was seen a handful of times. The rearrangement joins TRBV6-2 or TRBV6-3 to TRBJ2-5; 7 bases are shared with TRBD2. The CDR3 contains 14 residues. The germline V gene has CDR1 MNHEY and CDR2 SVGEGT. V gave up 7 bases and J gave up 5 bases; unmatched junction bases: 10. CDR3 sequence: CASKVGRSLETQYF. CDR3 coding DNA: TGTGCCAGCAAGGTCGGGAGGTCCCTTGAGACCCAGTACTTC.

A few counts support this clonotype. The chain uses TRBV2 and TRBJ1-6; the D is unclear. The CDR3 extends over 17 amino acids. Germline V gives CDR1 SNHLY, CDR2 FYNNEI. Trimming removed 2 bases from V and 0 bases from J, with 11 bases in between. The CDR3 DNA is TGTGCCAGCAGTGAATTATCAGGTCGCTCCTATAATTCACCCCTCCACTTT. As protein: CASSELSGRSYNSPLHF.

This chain uses TRBV12-3 or TRBV12-4 with TRBJ2-1; weak D call: TRBD2 (6 bases). The CDR3 has 16 residues. The germline V and J ends were trimmed by 3 bases and 4 bases, with 16 bases remaining between them. Here the CDR3 DNA reads TGTGCCAGCAGTTTTGGAGGGCTAGCCCTATACAATGAGCAGTTCTTC. Amino acid sequence: CASSFGGLALYNEQFF.

V gene TRBV6-2 or TRBV6-3 combines with J gene TRBJ2-7; perhaps TRBD1 as D (6 bases). This CDR3 is 16 amino acids long. Germline CDR1 is MNHEY and CDR2 is SVGEGT. The ends were cut back, 0 bases at V and 1 base at J, with 13 bases in the middle. The CDR3 DNA is TGTGCCAGCAGTTACTCCTGGGACATCCTATCCTACGAGCAGTACTTC. Translating gives CASSYSWDILSYEQYF.

In its sample, this clonotype was seen many times. This chain links TRBV6-6 with TRBJ2-7, with D unclear. Trimming took 0 bases from V and 0 from J, leaving 9 bases between them. There are 15 residues in the CDR3. Germline CDR1 MNHNY, CDR2 SVGAGI (reference sequence). DNA of the CDR3: TGTGCCAGCAGTTACTCGACGGAGAACTCCTACGAGCAGTACTTC. Its protein product is CASSYSTENSYEQYF.

A few counts support this clonotype. The rearrangement joins TRBV6-2 or TRBV6-3 to TRBJ1-1, with a possible D match to TRBD1 (6 bases). The CDR3 loop spans 15 amino acids. Looked up from germline, CDR1 is MNHEY and CDR2 is SVGEGT. Trimming took 2 bases from V and 2 from J, leaving 12 bases between them. The CDR3 reads CASSYEGGINTEAFF. CDR3 nucleotide sequence: TGTGCCAGCAGTTACGAGGGGGGTATTAACACTGAAGCTTTCTTT.

This clonotype occurred many times. In nucleotides, the CDR3 is TGTGCCAGCAGAACACTTACAGGGGCAGATACGCAGTATTTT. It yields the protein CASRTLTGADTQYF. The V call is TRBV28, the J call TRBJ2-3; TRBD1 agrees at 7 bases. Germline CDR1 reads MDHEN; CDR2 reads SYDVKM. The CDR3 consists of 14 residues. With 6 bases clipped from V and 4 bases from J, the junction kept 7 bases outside the gene matches.

Turning to this clonotype: This may come from a read error, since a much larger clone is one base off. The chain recombines TRBV2 with TRBJ2-7, with D unclear. Germline-derived CDR1 and CDR2 are SNHLY and FYNNEI. CDR3 length: 13 residues. The CDR3 loop is CASSEAGYYEQCF. DNA for the CDR3: TGTGCCAGCAGTGAAGCGGGTTACTACGAGCAGTGCTTC.

This clonotype was found many times. The rearrangement links TRBV2 to TRBJ1-2; D not certain. Trimming shortened V by 2 bases and J by 4 bases, and 11 bases separated the two germline ends. Germline values: CDR1 SNHLY, CDR2 FYNNEI. The CDR3 is 14 residues long. CDR3 sequence reads: CASSELEAVYGYTF. CDR3 coding DNA: TGTGCCAGCAGTGAACTTGAGGCAGTCTATGGCTACACCTTC.

This clonotype was counted at least ten times. The J gene is TRBJ2-7, the V gene TRBV6-2 or TRBV6-3, with a weak D call TRBD2 (5 bases). This CDR3 is 14 amino acids long. Germline V gene sequence: CDR1 MNHEY, CDR2 SVGEGT. Trimming cost V 5 bases and J 3 bases, with 14 bases left between them. The CDR3 nucleotides are TGTGCCAGCAGTAATACCGGGATGAACTACGAGCAGTACTTC. Protein product: CASSNTGMNYEQYF.

This clonotype was detected many times. The genes are TRBV12-3 or TRBV12-4 and TRBJ2-5; D remains unclear. Trimming cost V 6 bases and J 10 bases, with 12 bases left between them. This CDR3 has 11 residues. The chain's CDR3 is CASSPNRIQYF. CDR3 bases: TGTGCCAGCAGCCCCAATAGAATCCAGTACTTC.

The table lists this clonotype with a few counts. This chain's CDR3 is CASSLWTNQPQHF. The CDR3 DNA reads TGCGCCAGCAGCTTGTGGACGAATCAGCCCCAGCATTTT. This chain joins TRBV5-1 and TRBJ1-5; D unclear. Germline V gene sequence: CDR1 SGHRS, CDR2 YFSETQ. The length of the CDR3 is 13 residues. V dropped 1 base and J dropped 4 bases, with 6 bases sitting between them.

This clonotype was recorded many times. The J gene is TRBJ2-7, the V gene TRBV6-2 or TRBV6-3, with D perhaps TRBD1 or TRBD2 (5 bases each). Trimming pared 7 bases from V and 6 bases from J, leaving 13 bases between. This CDR3 is 12 amino acids long. Germline CDR1 MNHEY, CDR2 SVGEGT. In DNA, the CDR3 is TGTGCCAGCAAAAACCAGGGAGCCGAGCAGTACTTC. Translated: CASKNQGAEQYF.